This TCR beta chain was captured in a study of shared clonotypes between healthy human individuals. Splitting of each subset's genomic DNA was done evenly across several immunoSEQ plates. Around 30,000 T cell genomes, or around 300 ng DNA, went into unsorted PBMC replicate PCRs. Spread over ten immunoSEQ deep assay plates, unsorted PBMC DNA underwent sequencing. Repertoires were generated with immunoSEQ multiplex PCR, while TCRdb's copy carries only in-frame clones and drops some. This sample has 550,000 to 600,000 clones, with 70% to 80% found just once. Germline lookup yields CDR1 SEHNR and CDR2 FQNEAQ (reference sequence). The ends were cut back, 4 bases at V and 2 bases at J, with 12 bases in the middle. The CDR3 is 14 residues long.

The rearrangement links TRBV7-9 to TRBJ2-7, with D possibly being TRBD2 (5 bases). The TCR originated in a woman between 35 and 50 years old in good health. Some clones in this sample may be carry-over from other donors' samples. The specimen was PBMCs. In DNA, the CDR3 is TGTGCCAGCAGCTCCAGCGGAAGCCCCTACGAGCAGTACTTC. It specifies CASSSSGSPYEQYF.